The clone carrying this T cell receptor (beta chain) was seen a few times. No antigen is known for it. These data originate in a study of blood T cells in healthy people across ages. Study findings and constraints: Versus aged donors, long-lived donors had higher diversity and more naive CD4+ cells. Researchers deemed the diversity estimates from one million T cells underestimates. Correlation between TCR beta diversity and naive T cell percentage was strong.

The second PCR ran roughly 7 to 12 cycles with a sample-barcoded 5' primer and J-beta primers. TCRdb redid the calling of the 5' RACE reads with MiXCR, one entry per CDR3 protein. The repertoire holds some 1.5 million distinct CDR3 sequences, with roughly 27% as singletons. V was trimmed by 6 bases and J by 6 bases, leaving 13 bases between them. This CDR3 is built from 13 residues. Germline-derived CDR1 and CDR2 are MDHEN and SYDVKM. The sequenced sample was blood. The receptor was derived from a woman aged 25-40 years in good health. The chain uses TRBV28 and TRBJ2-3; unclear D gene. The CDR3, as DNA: TGTGCCAGCAGGGAGAGGCCCGGGGATACGCAGTATTTT. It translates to CASRERPGDTQYF.